Each of the 10 T cell receptor beta chains below was sequenced from the same sample in a study of T cell repertoires in cytomegalovirus infection. TCRdb redid the calling of the reads with MiXCR, one entry per CDR3 protein. The sample includes approximately 150,000 distinct CDR3 sequences, about 6.5% of them seen just once. Sequenced: PBMCs. These receptors were collected from a human donor in good health (CMV status not recorded). Some clones in this sample may be carry-over from other donors' samples.

About this clonotype: A junction boundary mismatches the germline segment, possibly from a read error. The V gene is TRBV18, the J gene TRBJ2-7, with D perhaps assigned TRBD1 or TRBD2 (7 bases each). The CDR3 has 12 amino acids. Germline CDR1 KGHSH, CDR2 LQKENI. CDR3 nucleotides: TGTGCCAGCTCACCAACGGGGGGACAGACCGACTTC. It yields the protein CASSPTGGQTDF.

This clonotype was seen repeatedly, ten times or more. This chain uses TRBV6-5 with TRBJ1-1, with 7 bases fitting TRBD1. V lost 0 bases and J lost 4; bases outside the gene matches: 2. This CDR3 is built from 14 residues. Germline values: CDR1 MNHEY, CDR2 SVGAGI. The CDR3 DNA reads TGTGCCAGCAGTTACTCATCAGGGGGCACTGAAGCTTTCTTT. Translated: CASSYSSGGTEAFF.

This clonotype has a count of ten or more. V usage is TRBV4-1 and J usage is TRBJ1-2, with unresolved D. CDR3 length equals 13 residues. Trimming pared 0 bases from V and 6 bases from J, leaving 8 bases between. Germline CDR1 MGHRA, CDR2 YSYEKL. The CDR3 sequence is CASSQEFGNGYTF. DNA of the CDR3: TGCGCCAGCAGCCAAGAATTCGGGAATGGCTACACCTTC.

The sample holds many counts of this clonotype. The chain has TRBV25-1 and TRBJ1-2; D is ambiguous. With 2 bases removed from V and 5 bases from J, the gap between germline ends came to 18 bases. Germline-derived CDR1 and CDR2 are MGHDK and SYGVNS. This CDR3 comprises 16 residues. This chain's CDR3 is CASSESRRALGYGYTF. The CDR3 bases are TGTGCCAGCAGTGAAAGTAGAAGGGCCCTAGGATATGGCTACACCTTC.

There are a few counts of this clonotype. DNA of the CDR3: TGTGCCAGCAGGGATTGGGATCCTGGCTTGCCGGGGGAGCTGTTTTTT. Its protein is CASRDWDPGLPGELFF. The chain has TRBV7-9 and TRBJ2-2; D is uncertain. Trimming pared 6 bases from V and 8 bases from J, leaving 22 bases between. There are 16 residues in the CDR3. Looked up from germline, CDR1 is SEHNR and CDR2 is FQNEAQ (reference sequence).

Ten or more counts support this clonotype. The chain links TRBV25-1 to TRBJ1-6, with D unclear. Germline V gene lookup returns CDR1 MGHDK and CDR2 SYGVNS. V was pared by 7 bases and J by 9 bases, with 16 bases between. This CDR3 spans 14 amino acids. CDR3 DNA sequence: TGTGCCAGCACCCGCGCGGATAGAAGTTCACCCCTCCACTTT. Translated, it gives CASTRADRSSPLHF.

This chain joins TRBV20-1 and TRBJ1-5; no firm D call. The length of the CDR3 is 15 residues. V lost 1 base to trimming and J lost 6 bases, with 16 bases between them. The germline CDR1 and CDR2 sequences are DFQATT and SNEGSKA (reference sequence). The CDR3 is CSARARGLSSQPQHF. The CDR3 nucleotides are TGCAGTGCTAGAGCTCGAGGATTATCTTCTCAGCCCCAGCATTTT.

At least ten counts were recorded for this clonotype. The gene calls are TRBV7-2 and TRBJ2-3; possible D gene TRBD2, 5 bases. The CDR3 runs 16 residues. Per the germline V gene, CDR1 is SGHTA and CDR2 is FQGNSA. V lost 4 bases and J lost 1, with 15 bases in between. The CDR3 is CASSSRAAWGTDTQYF. Here the CDR3 DNA reads TGTGCCAGCAGCTCGCGGGCCGCTTGGGGCACAGATACGCAGTATTTT.

This clonotype appeared many times. This chain links TRBV20-1 with TRBJ1-1, with a tentative D call TRBD1 (5 bases). The germline V gene encodes CDR1 DFQATT and CDR2 SNEGSKA (reference sequence). The CDR3 has 10 amino acids. CDR3 in amino acids: CRGLGTEAFF. As DNA, the CDR3 is TGCAGGGGGCTCGGCACTGAAGCTTTCTTT.

The table lists this clonotype with many counts. The chain uses TRBV10-3 and TRBJ1-5, with 10 bases that match TRBD1. V lost 4 bases, J lost 6 bases, and 15 bases stayed unmatched. Germline V gives CDR1 ENHRY, CDR2 SYGVKD. The CDR3 runs to 18 residues. CDR3 DNA sequence: TGTGCCATCAGTGGGGGACAGGGGAATGGCTTAAACGGTCAGCCCCAGCATTTT. It yields the protein CAISGGQGNGLNGQPQHF.